This passage covers 22 T cell receptor beta chains from one sample sequenced in a study of neurological immune-mediated disorders. TCRdb itself ran the 5' RACE reads through MiXCR, one entry per CDR3 protein. The table shows about 30,000 distinct CDR3 sequences, with 5.5% to 7% occurring only once. The sequencing sample was made of CD4+ T cells from blood. These receptors were taken from a woman aged 45-65 years in good health.

The sample holds many counts of this clonotype. J is TRBJ1-1 and V is TRBV20-1; 7 positions agree with TRBD1. The trim removed 2 bases at V and 11 bases at J, leaving 8 bases unmatched. The CDR3 extends over 12 amino acids. Germline CDR1 DFQATT, CDR2 SNEGSKA (reference sequence). The CDR3 coding sequence is TGCAGTGCTAGACGACAGGGACGAACGGCTTTCTTT. This gives the protein CSARRQGRTAFF.

This clonotype was picked up many times. The chain couples TRBV29-1 to TRBJ2-1; 7 bases are a match to TRBD2. CDR1 and CDR2 (germline): SQVTM, ANQGSEA. The V segment lost 8 bases and the J segment 5 bases; nucleotides outside the gene matches: 12. The CDR3 runs to 14 residues. This CDR3 reads CSFTKTSFHNEQFF. Written as DNA, the CDR3 is TGCAGCTTTACTAAGACTAGCTTCCACAATGAGCAGTTCTTC.

This clonotype was observed at least ten times. CDR3 protein: CSHLRGGTTDTQYF. The CDR3 DNA reads TGCAGTCACCTCAGAGGCGGAACCACAGATACGCAGTATTTT. The J gene is TRBJ2-3, the V gene TRBV20-1; D is undetermined. The V end lost 8 bases, the J end lost 2 bases, and 17 bases lay between the germline ends. Germline V gives CDR1 DFQATT, CDR2 SNEGSKA (reference sequence). CDR3 length: 14 residues.

This clonotype has a count of ten or more. The rearrangement uses TRBV20-1 and TRBJ2-5, with 9 bases matching TRBD2. Unmatched junction bases numbered 18, after V lost 2 bases and J lost 5 bases. The CDR3 loop spans 18 amino acids. CDR1 is DFQATT and CDR2 is SNEGSKA in the germline V gene (reference sequence). In nucleotides, the CDR3 is TGCAGTGCTAGAAGGGGCGGAGGGCGGGAGGGCCCGGGGGAGACCCAGTACTTC. Protein product: CSARRGGGREGPGETQYF.

This clonotype was detected ten times or more. V gene TRBV14 combines with J gene TRBJ1-6; 8 nucleotides agree with TRBD1. V lost 4 bases and J lost 10; bases outside the gene matches: 12. CDR1 and CDR2 from the germline V gene are SGHDN and FVKESK. This CDR3 region has 16 residues. CDR3 region: CASSPLFDRGRSPLHF. The DNA of the CDR3 is TGTGCCAGCAGCCCCCTTTTCGACAGGGGAAGATCACCCCTCCACTTT.

This clonotype was recorded many times. The chain joins TRBV7-2 to TRBJ2-3, with 7 bases fitting TRBD1. The CDR3 has 19 residues. With V trimmed by 3 bases and J by 4 bases, 19 bases remained unmatched. CDR1 and CDR2 from the germline V gene are SGHTA and FQGNSA. The CDR3 DNA follows: TGTGCCAGCAGCTTCGGGTGGGGTGAGGGGGCGCCGCTTTCAGATACGCAGTATTTT. Translation: CASSFGWGEGAPLSDTQYF. Drawing the rest from reference TRBV7-2 and TRBJ2-3, the complete variable domain is GAGVSQSPSNKVTEKGKDVELRCDPISGHTALYWYRQSLGQGLEFLIYFQGNSAPDKSGLPSDRFSAERTGGSVSTLTIQRTQQEDSAVYLCASSFGWGEGAPLSDTQYFGPGTRLTVL.

At least ten counts were recorded for this clonotype. The V gene is TRBV6-1, the J gene TRBJ2-1; 9 nucleotides agree with TRBD2. V lost 8 bases to trimming and J lost 7 bases; unmatched junction nucleotides: 12. There are 15 residues in the CDR3. In germline, CDR1 is MNHNS, CDR2 SASEGT. CDR3 bases: TGTGCCAGCGGGGCTTCTTCCAGCGGGGGGAATGAGCAGTTCTTC. It translates to CASGASSSGGNEQFF.

This clonotype has ten or more counts. The V call is TRBV20-1, the J call TRBJ2-1; 7 bases are shared with TRBD1. V shed 4 bases, J shed 6 bases, and the junction held 3 bases outside the gene matches. From germline, CDR1 is DFQATT and CDR2 SNEGSKA (reference sequence). The CDR3 extends over 12 amino acids. The DNA of the CDR3 is TGCAGTGCTAACAGGGGTCGCAATGAGCAGTTCTTC. It specifies CSANRGRNEQFF.

In its sample, this clonotype is medium-sized (0.01 to 0.1%). The V call is TRBV20-1, the J call TRBJ1-3; TRBD1 is a possible D gene (6 bases). CDR1 and CDR2 from the germline V gene are DFQATT and SNEGSKA (reference sequence). Trimming cost V 3 bases and J 0 bases, with 15 bases left between them. The CDR3 runs to 16 residues. CDR3 loop: CSARTRQDRSGNTIYF. The CDR3 bases are TGCAGTGCTAGGACAAGACAGGACCGCTCTGGAAACACCATATATTTT.

This clonotype appeared many times. The chain joins TRBV18 to TRBJ1-2, with D tentatively TRBD1 (5 bases). From germline, CDR1 is KGHSH and CDR2 LQKENI. The CDR3 length is 14 residues. V shed 4 bases and J shed 1 base, with 10 bases lying between them. The DNA of the CDR3 is TGTGCCAGCTCACAAGGGGCCAGTAACTATGGCTACACCTTC. Amino acid sequence: CASSQGASNYGYTF.

This clonotype was observed at least ten times. For the CDR3, the DNA is TGTGCCAGCAGCTCGAAGATGAACACTGAAGCTTTCTTT. Its protein is CASSSKMNTEAFF. This sequence joins TRBV7-8 and TRBJ1-1; D gene unclear. The CDR3 runs to 13 residues. Germline CDR1 reads SGHVS; CDR2 reads FQNEAQ. V was shortened by 4 bases and J by 0 bases, with 6 bases between the two germline ends.

This clonotype was seen many times. The rearrangement links TRBV15 to TRBJ2-3; TRBD2 matches 7 bases. Looked up from germline, CDR1 is LNHNV and CDR2 is YYDKDF (reference sequence). This CDR3 has 15 residues. After removal of 1 base from V and 11 bases from J, the junction contained 12 bases not matched to a gene. The CDR3 here is CATSRGGGGEVWQYF. The CDR3 nucleotides are TGTGCCACCAGCAGAGGGGGCGGGGGTGAGGTTTGGCAGTATTTT.

In its sample, this clonotype was seen many times. J is TRBJ1-2 and V is TRBV28; tentative D call: TRBD1 (5 bases). The CDR3 covers 15 residues. V was shortened by 3 bases and J by 4 bases, with 15 bases between the two germline ends. CDR1 is MDHEN and CDR2 is SYDVKM in the germline V gene. The CDR3 bases are TGTGCCAGCAGTTTGCCCGCCCCGACAGTCTATGGCTACACCTTC. It is translated as CASSLPAPTVYGYTF.

This clonotype has ten or more counts. The chain carries TRBV20-1 and TRBJ1-1; D uncertain. Germline CDR1 DFQATT, CDR2 SNEGSKA (reference sequence). V lost 7 bases and J lost 4, with 13 bases in between. The CDR3 totals 12 residues. Here the CDR3 reads CSVSDSGTEAFF. The DNA for the CDR3 is TGCAGTGTATCCGATTCGGGCACTGAAGCTTTCTTT.

This clonotype was recorded at least ten times. The chain employs TRBV20-1 and TRBJ2-4; the match to TRBD1 covers 7 bases. The CDR3 has 16 residues. The J segment lost 1 base and the V segment lost 1 base, leaving 7 bases of the junction unmatched. CDR1 is DFQATT and CDR2 is SNEGSKA in the germline V gene (reference sequence). The CDR3 DNA follows: TGCAGTGCTAGAGCACCGACAGGGTGGGCCAAAAACATTCAGTACTTC. It specifies CSARAPTGWAKNIQYF.

This clonotype was seen many times. The V and J genes are TRBV6-1 and TRBJ2-3; D ambiguous. This CDR3 has 14 amino acids. The germline CDR1 and CDR2 sequences are MNHNS and SASEGT. V dropped 5 bases and J dropped 2 bases, with 11 bases sitting between them. The CDR3 reads CASSSRDDTDTQYF. The CDR3 nucleotides are TGTGCCAGCAGTTCTAGGGATGACACAGATACGCAGTATTTT.

This clonotype was seen at least ten times. The chain couples TRBV20-1 to TRBJ2-1; D gene ambiguous. CDR1 is DFQATT, CDR2 SNEGSKA, per germline (reference sequence). V lost 6 bases and J 0 bases, leaving 12 bases between the germline ends. The CDR3 is 14 residues long. The CDR3 reads CSAVGYLSYNEQFF. CDR3 DNA: TGCAGTGCAGTCGGGTACCTCTCCTACAATGAGCAGTTCTTC.

Many counts were recorded for this clonotype. The chain employs TRBV7-2 and TRBJ2-7; 9 nucleotides agree with TRBD1. CDR1 is SGHTA, CDR2 FQGNSA, per germline. V gave up 3 bases and J gave up 4 bases; unmatched junction bases: 10. The CDR3 spans 16 residues. CDR3 loop: CASSLGQGPLRYEQYF. For the CDR3, the DNA is TGTGCCAGCAGCTTGGGACAGGGCCCGTTAAGATACGAGCAGTACTTC. Drawing the rest from reference TRBV7-2 and TRBJ2-7, the complete variable domain is GAGVSQSPSNKVTEKGKDVELRCDPISGHTALYWYRQSLGQGLEFLIYFQGNSAPDKSGLPSDRFSAERTGGSVSTLTIQRTQQEDSAVYLCASSLGQGPLRYEQYFGPGTRLTVT.

This clonotype was seen ten or more times. This rearrangement joins TRBV10-3 to TRBJ2-5; possible D gene TRBD2, 5 bases. The CDR3 spans 12 residues. V lost 1 base to trimming and J lost 10 bases, with 10 bases between them. From germline, CDR1 is ENHRY and CDR2 SYGVKD. This CDR3 is CAISELGDDQYF. CDR3 in DNA: TGTGCCATCAGTGAGTTGGGAGATGACCAGTACTTC.

Ten or more counts support this clonotype. The chain couples TRBV7-2 to TRBJ1-1; the match to TRBD1 covers 8 bases. Looked up from germline, CDR1 is SGHTA and CDR2 is FQGNSA. With 6 bases clipped from V and 5 bases from J, the junction kept 11 bases outside the gene matches. This CDR3 region has 15 residues. The CDR3 nucleotides are TGTGCCAGCAGGCCAACCCAGGGGGCATGGACTGAAGCTTTCTTT. Protein: CASRPTQGAWTEAFF.

This clonotype was recorded at least ten times. The chain couples TRBV7-2 to TRBJ2-1; D may be TRBD1 (5 bases). The length of the CDR3 is 14 residues. The germline V gene encodes CDR1 SGHTA and CDR2 FQGNSA. The germline V and J ends were trimmed by 1 base and 10 bases, with 14 bases remaining between them. For the CDR3, the DNA is TGTGCCAGCAGCTTAGATCCGGCGGCAGGGGAGCAGTTCTTC. Translation gives CASSLDPAAGEQFF.

This clonotype was recorded at least ten times. J is TRBJ1-3 and V is TRBV25-1; D gene unclear. The V and J ends lost 7 bases and 2 bases respectively, with 3 bases between them. From germline, CDR1 is MGHDK and CDR2 SYGVNS. The CDR3 runs to 11 residues. CDR3 in amino acids: CASTPGNTIYF. The CDR3 DNA reads TGTGCCAGCACCCCTGGAAACACCATATATTTT. Full variable domain (rest looked up from reference TRBV25-1 and TRBJ1-3): EADIYQTPRYLVIGTGKKITLECSQTMGHDKMYWYQQDPGMELHLIHYSYGVNSTEKGDLSSESTVSRIRTEHFPLTLESARPSHTSQYLCASTPGNTIYFGEGSWLTVV.